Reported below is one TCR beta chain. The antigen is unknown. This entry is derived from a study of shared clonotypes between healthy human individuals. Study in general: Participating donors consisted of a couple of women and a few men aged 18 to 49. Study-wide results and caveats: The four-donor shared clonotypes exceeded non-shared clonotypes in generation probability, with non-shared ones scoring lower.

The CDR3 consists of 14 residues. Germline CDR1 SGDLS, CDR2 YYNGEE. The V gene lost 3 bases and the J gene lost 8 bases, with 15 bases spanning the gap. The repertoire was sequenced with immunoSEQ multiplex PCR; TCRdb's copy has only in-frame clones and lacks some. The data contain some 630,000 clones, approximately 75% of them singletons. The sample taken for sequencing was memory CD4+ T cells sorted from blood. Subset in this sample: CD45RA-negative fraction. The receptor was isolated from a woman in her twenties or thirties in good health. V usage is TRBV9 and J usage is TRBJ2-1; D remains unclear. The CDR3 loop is CASSASTNIDEQFF. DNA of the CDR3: TGTGCCAGCAGCGCATCGACGAACATCGATGAGCAGTTCTTC. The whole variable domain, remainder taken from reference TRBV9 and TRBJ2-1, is DSGVTQTPKHLITATGQRVTLRCSPRSGDLSVYWYQQSLDQGLQFLIQYYNGEERAKGNILERFSAQQFPDLHSELNLSSLELGDSALYFCASSASTNIDEQFFGPGTRLTVL.